The 17 T cell receptor beta chains presented below share a single source sample, sequenced in a study of T cell responses to AZD1222 COVID-19 vaccine. The repertoire was sequenced with immunoSEQ multiplex PCR; TCRdb's copy has only in-frame clones and lacks some. The profile covers 150,000 to 200,000 clones, with approximately 91% appearing a single time and about 1.5% taken by the ten largest. The sequenced sample was peripheral blood, obtained on day 0 of AZD1222 vaccination. The receptors shown here come from an adult in good health.

V is TRBV7-8 and J is TRBJ1-2; no clear D. V gave up 0 bases and J gave up 4 bases, with 9 bases separating them. The CDR3 is 14 residues long. Germline V gives CDR1 SGHVS, CDR2 FQNEAQ. DNA for the CDR3: TGTGCCAGCAGCTTAGCGAGGACCGTCTATGGCTACACCTTC. Translated: CASSLARTVYGYTF.

This rearrangement joins TRBV10-3 to TRBJ2-3; 9 nucleotides match TRBD2. From germline, CDR1 is ENHRY and CDR2 SYGVKD. The trim removed 0 bases at V and 7 bases at J, leaving 8 bases unmatched. The CDR3 extends over 16 amino acids. The CDR3 sequence: CAISESNAGGPHTQYF. CDR3 nucleotide sequence: TGTGCCATCAGTGAGTCGAACGCGGGAGGGCCTCATACGCAGTATTTT.

This rearrangement joins TRBV5-4 to TRBJ1-4; no reliable D call. The CDR3 covers 15 residues. The V and J ends lost 2 bases and 4 bases respectively, with 12 bases between them. Germline CDR1 and CDR2: SGHNT and YYREEE (reference sequence). Here the CDR3 reads CASSFPDGNNEKLFF. The CDR3 nucleotides are TGTGCCAGCAGCTTTCCGGACGGGAATAATGAAAAACTGTTTTTT.

The V gene is TRBV7-3, the J gene TRBJ1-1; 8 bases line up with TRBD1. Per germline, CDR1 SGHTA and CDR2 FQGTGA. The V gene end was trimmed by 6 bases and the J gene end by 11 bases; junction bases not matched to a gene: 11. The CDR3 spans 13 residues. CDR3 loop: CASRPDRGGRAFF. CDR3 bases: TGTGCCAGCAGACCTGACAGGGGAGGTCGGGCTTTCTTT.

The chain recombines TRBV7-8 with TRBJ2-7; 14 bases fit TRBD2. This CDR3 comprises 15 residues. Germline values: CDR1 SGHVS, CDR2 FQNEAQ. Trimming cost V 4 bases and J 5 bases; bases outside gene matches: 4. The CDR3 region is CASSSTSGRADEQYF. Here the CDR3 DNA reads TGTGCCAGCAGCTCGACTAGCGGGAGGGCCGACGAGCAGTACTTC.

The rearrangement joins TRBV30 to TRBJ1-5; D call uncertain. The V end lost 2 bases, the J end lost 0 bases, and 8 bases lay between the germline ends. The CDR3 consists of 14 residues. Germline V gene data show CDR1 as GTSNPN and CDR2 as SVGIG (reference sequence). CDR3 in DNA: TGTGCCTGGAGTCTAGGGTATAGCAATCAGCCCCAGCATTTT. Protein sequence: CAWSLGYSNQPQHF.

The chain combines TRBV28 with TRBJ1-6, with TRBD1 identical over 7 bases. Germline values: CDR1 MDHEN, CDR2 SYDVKM. V was pared by 2 bases and J by 5 bases, with 6 bases of the junction left unmatched. This CDR3 is built from 16 residues. For the CDR3, the DNA is TGTGCCAGCAGTTTACTGCGGGGACAGAATAATTCACCCCTCCACTTT. This encodes CASSLLRGQNNSPLHF. Full variable domain (missing parts from reference TRBV28 and TRBJ1-6): DVKVTQSSRYLVKRTGEKVFLECVQDMDHENMFWYRQDPGLGLRLIYFSYDVKMKEKGDIPEGYSVSREKKERFSLILESASTNQTSMYLCASSLLRGQNNSPLHFGNGTRLTVT.

V and J are TRBV28 and TRBJ1-4; TRBD1 aligns across 7 bases. Per germline, CDR1 MDHEN and CDR2 SYDVKM. With V trimmed by 5 bases and J by 3 bases, 3 bases remained unmatched. The CDR3 has 14 amino acids. CDR3 amino acids: CASSPGTANEKLFF. The CDR3 DNA sequence: TGTGCCAGCAGTCCCGGGACAGCTAATGAAAAACTGTTTTTT. The variable domain in full, with the rest retrieved from reference TRBV28 and TRBJ1-4, is DVKVTQSSRYLVKRTGEKVFLECVQDMDHENMFWYRQDPGLGLRLIYFSYDVKMKEKGDIPEGYSVSREKKERFSLILESASTNQTSMYLCASSPGTANEKLFFGSGTQLSVL.

The V gene is TRBV6-1, the J gene TRBJ1-2; D remains ambiguous. V lost 0 bases and J 5 bases, leaving 13 bases between the germline ends. Per germline, CDR1 MNHNS and CDR2 SASEGT. The CDR3 sequence is 15 residues long. The CDR3 DNA reads TGTGCCAGCAGTGAAGCGCCCAGCCCACCTTATGGCTACACCTTC. It yields the protein CASSEAPSPPYGYTF.

The gene calls are TRBV3-1 (or the pseudogene TRBV3-2) and TRBJ2-1; 10 nucleotides match TRBD1. V trimming: 3 bases; J trimming: 9 bases; junction bases outside the gene matches: 8. This CDR3 contains 15 residues. Germline assignment: CDR1 LGHDT and CDR2 YNNKEL (reference sequence). The CDR3 sequence is CASSHLGTGASEQFF. The DNA for the CDR3 is TGTGCCAGCAGCCACCTCGGGACAGGGGCCAGTGAGCAGTTCTTC.

The chain employs TRBV3-1 (or the pseudogene TRBV3-2) and TRBJ2-4; D is perhaps TRBD1 (6 bases). Germline CDR1 and CDR2: LGHDT and YNNKEL (reference sequence). V was shortened by 0 bases and J by 0 bases, with 18 bases between the two germline ends. This CDR3 contains 19 residues. The CDR3: CASSQDPVGTGKAKNIQYF. CDR3 nucleotide sequence: TGTGCCAGCAGCCAAGATCCGGTTGGCACAGGGAAAGCCAAAAACATTCAGTACTTC.

The chain uses TRBV19 and TRBJ2-1; TRBD2 agrees at 8 bases. V was pared by 1 base and J by 7 bases, with 6 bases of the junction left unmatched. The CDR3 sequence is 15 residues long. Germline CDR1 is LNHDA and CDR2 is SQIVND (reference sequence). The chain's CDR3 is CASSIGAGVANEQFF. DNA for the CDR3: TGTGCCAGTAGTATAGGAGCGGGAGTGGCAAATGAGCAGTTCTTC.

The CDR3 protein is CASSPRVEGGETQYF. The DNA of the CDR3 is TGTGCCAGCAGCCCCCGCGTGGAAGGAGGGGAGACCCAGTACTTC. The V and J genes are TRBV9 and TRBJ2-5, with a tentative D call TRBD2 (6 bases). CDR3 length equals 15 residues. V was pared by 4 bases and J by 5 bases, with 18 bases between. Germline CDR1 SGDLS, CDR2 YYNGEE.

This clone was observed a single time. V and J are TRBV25-1 and TRBJ1-1; D is unclear. The CDR3 extends over 14 amino acids. Germline loops: CDR1 MGHDK, CDR2 SYGVNS. Trimming left V 5 bases short and J 4 bases short, with 14 bases between. Here the CDR3 reads CASSPANLGTEAFF. CDR3 coding DNA: TGTGCCAGCAGTCCAGCAAATTTAGGCACTGAAGCTTTCTTT.

In this sample, this clone turned up once. The J gene is TRBJ2-7, the V gene TRBV5-4; D may be TRBD1 or TRBD2 (5 bases each). The germline gives CDR1 SGHNT, CDR2 YYREEE (reference sequence). The CDR3 is 17 residues long. Between the trimmed V and J ends, which lost 4 bases and 0 bases, there was a span of 20 bases. For the CDR3, the DNA is TGTGCCAGCAGCCCCGGACAAACGGGGCAGGGCTCCTACGAGCAGTACTTC. Its protein product is CASSPGQTGQGSYEQYF.

The chain uses TRBV7-3 and TRBJ2-5; weak D call: TRBD2 (6 bases). This CDR3 is built from 14 residues. The V end lost 5 bases, the J end lost 1 base, and 11 bases lay between the germline ends. CDR1 is SGHTA and CDR2 is FQGTGA in the germline V gene. The CDR3: CASSLGGTQETQYF. The CDR3 DNA reads as TGTGCCAGCAGCCTCGGGGGAACCCAAGAGACCCAGTACTTC.

This chain uses TRBV10-3 with TRBJ2-7, with D unresolved. CDR3 length equals 15 residues. Germline CDR1 reads ENHRY; CDR2 reads SYGVKD. V was cut by 2 bases and J by 2 bases, with 13 bases left in between. The CDR3 nucleotides are TGTGCCATCAGTGAGGGGATCCTGGGCGCCTACGAGCAGTACGTC. Translating gives CAISEGILGAYEQYV.